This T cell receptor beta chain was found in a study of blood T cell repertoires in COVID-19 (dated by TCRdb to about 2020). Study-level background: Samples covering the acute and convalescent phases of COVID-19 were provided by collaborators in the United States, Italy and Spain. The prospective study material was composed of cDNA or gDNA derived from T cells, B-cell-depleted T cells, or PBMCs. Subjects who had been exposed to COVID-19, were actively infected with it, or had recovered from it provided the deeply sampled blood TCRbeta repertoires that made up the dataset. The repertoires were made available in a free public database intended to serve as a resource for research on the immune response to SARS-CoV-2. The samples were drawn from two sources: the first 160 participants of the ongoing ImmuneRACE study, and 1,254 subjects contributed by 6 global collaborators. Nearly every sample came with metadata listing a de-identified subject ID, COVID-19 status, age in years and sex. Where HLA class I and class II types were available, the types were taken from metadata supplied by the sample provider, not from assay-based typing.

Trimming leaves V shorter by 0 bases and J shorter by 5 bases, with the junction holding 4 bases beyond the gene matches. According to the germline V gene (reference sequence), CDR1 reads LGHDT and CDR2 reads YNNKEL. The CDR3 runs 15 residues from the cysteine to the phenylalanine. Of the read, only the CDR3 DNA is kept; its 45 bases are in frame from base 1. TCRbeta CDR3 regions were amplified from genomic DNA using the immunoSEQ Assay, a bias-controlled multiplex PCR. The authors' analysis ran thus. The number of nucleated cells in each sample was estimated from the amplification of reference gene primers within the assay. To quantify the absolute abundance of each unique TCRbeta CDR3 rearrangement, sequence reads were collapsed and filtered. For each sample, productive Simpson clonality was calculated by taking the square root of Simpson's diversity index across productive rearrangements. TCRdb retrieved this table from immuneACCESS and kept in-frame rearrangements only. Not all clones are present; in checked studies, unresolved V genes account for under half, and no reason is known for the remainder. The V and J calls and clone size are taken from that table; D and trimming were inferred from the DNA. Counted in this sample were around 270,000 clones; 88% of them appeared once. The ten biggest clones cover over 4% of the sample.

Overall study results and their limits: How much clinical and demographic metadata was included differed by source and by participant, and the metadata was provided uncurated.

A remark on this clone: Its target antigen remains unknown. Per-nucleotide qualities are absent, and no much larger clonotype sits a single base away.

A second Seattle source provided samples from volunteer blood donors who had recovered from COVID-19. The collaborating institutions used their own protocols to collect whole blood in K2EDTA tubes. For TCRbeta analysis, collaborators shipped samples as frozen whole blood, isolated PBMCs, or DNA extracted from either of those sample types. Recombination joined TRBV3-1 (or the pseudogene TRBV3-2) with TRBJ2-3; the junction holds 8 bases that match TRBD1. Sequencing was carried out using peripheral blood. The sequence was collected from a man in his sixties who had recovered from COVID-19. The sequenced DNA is TGTGCCAGCAGCCAAGACGGACAGGGCCTAGATACGCAGTATTTT. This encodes CASSQDGQGLDTQYF.